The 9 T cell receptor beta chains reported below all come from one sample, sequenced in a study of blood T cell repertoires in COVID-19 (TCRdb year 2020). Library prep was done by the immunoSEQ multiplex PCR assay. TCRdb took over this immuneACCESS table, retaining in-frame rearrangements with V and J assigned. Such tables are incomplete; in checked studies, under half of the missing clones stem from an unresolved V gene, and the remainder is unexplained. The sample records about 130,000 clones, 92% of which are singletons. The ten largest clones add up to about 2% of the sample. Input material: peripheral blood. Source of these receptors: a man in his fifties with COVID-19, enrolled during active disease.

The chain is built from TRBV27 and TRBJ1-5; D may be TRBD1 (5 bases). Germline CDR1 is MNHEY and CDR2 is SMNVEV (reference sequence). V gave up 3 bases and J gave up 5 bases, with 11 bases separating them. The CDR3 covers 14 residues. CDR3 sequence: CASSLGLRDQPQHF. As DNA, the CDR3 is TGTGCCAGCAGTTTGGGACTCCGAGATCAGCCCCAGCATTTT.

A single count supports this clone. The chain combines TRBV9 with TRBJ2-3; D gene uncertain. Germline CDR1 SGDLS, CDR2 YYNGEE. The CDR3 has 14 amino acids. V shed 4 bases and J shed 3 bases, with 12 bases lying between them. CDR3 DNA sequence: TGTGCCAGCAGCTCTAACCTCCTGACAGATACGCAGTATTTT. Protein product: CASSSNLLTDTQYF.

For the CDR3, the DNA is TGTGCCAGCAGCTCGGGACAGGGGGTTGATGAGCAGTTCTTC. Translated, it gives CASSSGQGVDEQFF. The chain links TRBV9 to TRBJ2-1; 11 bases fit TRBD1. V lost 4 bases and J lost 8; bases outside the gene matches: 5. Germline V lookup: CDR1 SGDLS, CDR2 YYNGEE. This CDR3 spans 14 amino acids. Looking up the rest from reference TRBV9 and TRBJ2-1 gives the full variable domain: DSGVTQTPKHLITATGQRVTLRCSPRSGDLSVYWYQQSLDQGLQFLIQYYNGEERAKGNILERFSAQQFPDLHSELNLSSLELGDSALYFCASSSGQGVDEQFFGPGTRLTVL.

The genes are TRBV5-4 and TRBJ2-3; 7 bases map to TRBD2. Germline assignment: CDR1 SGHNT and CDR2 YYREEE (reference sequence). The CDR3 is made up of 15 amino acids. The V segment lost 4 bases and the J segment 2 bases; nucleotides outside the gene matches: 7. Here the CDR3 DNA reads TGTGCCAGCAGCAACGGGGGGTGGTACACAGATACGCAGTATTTT. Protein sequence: CASSNGGWYTDTQYF.

The CDR3 is CASSPGGGYGYTF. CDR3 sequence (DNA): TGTGCCAGCTCACCAGGGGGCGGATATGGCTACACCTTC. The chain couples TRBV18 to TRBJ1-2; a weak D match, TRBD1 (6 bases). CDR3 length: 13 residues. V was cut by 2 bases and J by 5 bases, with 9 bases left in between. Germline values: CDR1 KGHSH, CDR2 LQKENI.

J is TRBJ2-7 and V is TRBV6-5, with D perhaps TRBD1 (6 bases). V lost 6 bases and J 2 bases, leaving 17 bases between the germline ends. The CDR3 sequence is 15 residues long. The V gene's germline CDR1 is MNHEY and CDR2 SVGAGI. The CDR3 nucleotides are TGTGCCAGCAGCCGTGACAGGTCGGGTCCCTACGAGCAGTACTTC. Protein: CASSRDRSGPYEQYF.

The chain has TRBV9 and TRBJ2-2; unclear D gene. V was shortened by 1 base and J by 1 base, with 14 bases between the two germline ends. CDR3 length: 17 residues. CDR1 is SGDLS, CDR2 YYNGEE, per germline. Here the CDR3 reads CASSVRGSVRNTGELFF. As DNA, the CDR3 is TGTGCCAGCAGCGTAAGAGGATCTGTGAGGAACACCGGGGAGCTGTTTTTT.

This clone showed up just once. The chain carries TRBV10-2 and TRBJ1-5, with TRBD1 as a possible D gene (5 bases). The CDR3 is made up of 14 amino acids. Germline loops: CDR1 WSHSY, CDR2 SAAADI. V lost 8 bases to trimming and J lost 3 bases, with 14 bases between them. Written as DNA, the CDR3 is TGCGCCAGCCTGGGAAAGGGGCCCAATCAGCCCCAGCATTTT. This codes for CASLGKGPNQPQHF.

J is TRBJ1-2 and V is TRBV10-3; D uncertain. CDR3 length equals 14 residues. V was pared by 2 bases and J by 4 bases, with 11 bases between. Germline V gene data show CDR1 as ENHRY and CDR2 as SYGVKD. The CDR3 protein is CAISEGRTVYGYTF. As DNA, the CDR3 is TGTGCCATCAGTGAGGGCAGGACTGTCTATGGCTACACCTTC.